The clone carrying this TCR beta chain was seen only a few times. TCRdb redid the calling of the PCR reads with MiXCR, one entry per CDR3 protein. In the table there are about 18,000 distinct CDR3 sequences, around 40% of which are singletons. J lost 0 bases, V lost 5 bases, and 6 bases had no gene match. The CDR3 is 17 residues long. Germline V gene data show CDR1 as MNHNS and CDR2 as SASEGT. This specimen belongs to a study of immune characterization of retroperitoneal liposarcoma. The receptor's source is a male donor with retroperitoneal liposarcoma. Input material: blood. The chain carries TRBV6-1 and TRBJ1-6, with 8 bases aligning to TRBD1. The CDR3 nucleotides read TGTGCCAGCAGTTCCCGGACAGGGAGCTCCTATAATTCACCCCTCCACTTT. The encoded protein is CASSSRTGSSYNSPLHF.